The 18 T cell receptor beta chains in this list originate from one sample, sequenced in a study of T cell clonality in common variable immunodeficiency. The table came from immunoSEQ multiplex PCR; TCRdb's copy has only in-frame clones and leaves some out. Observed in the sample are about 60,000 clones, none of them singletons. Specimen: peripheral blood mononuclear cells. Source of these receptors: a person aged 18 to 70 in good health.

The sample holds many counts of this clone. The observed sequence ends 3 residues before the CDR3 terminus, with the missing tail filled in from the germline J gene. This chain joins TRBV12-5 and TRBJ2-2; 7 bases fit TRBD1. V lost 1 base and J lost 6; bases outside the gene matches: 2. Germline CDR1 and CDR2: LGHNT and FRNRAP. This CDR3 has 14 residues. CDR3 amino acids: CASGLEGASGELFF. The CDR3 DNA, read in part, is TGTGCTAGTGGTTTGGAGGGGGCCTCCGGGGAG.

This clone was seen ten or more times. Coverage ceases 3 residues before the CDR3 finishes, and the germline J gene fills in the end. The chain is built from TRBV5-1 and TRBJ1-1; TRBD1 matches at 9 bases. Trimming at V came to 3 bases and at J to 6 bases, leaving 9 bases not matched to a gene. This CDR3 has 15 amino acids. The germline gives CDR1 SGHRS, CDR2 YFSETQ. The DNA read from the CDR3 is TGCGCCAGCAGCTCATTACAGGGGGCTCGTCCTGAA. This codes for CASSSLQGARPE. The whole CDR3 is CASSSLQGARPEAFF.

The table lists this clone with many counts. The read ends 3 residues shy of where the CDR3 ends; the end is completed using the germline J gene. The J gene is TRBJ2-1, the V gene TRBV20-1; TRBD2 agrees at 11 bases. This CDR3 has 17 amino acids. The V and J ends lost 0 bases and 9 bases, in that order; junction bases with no gene match: 13. Germline lookup yields CDR1 DFQATT and CDR2 SNEGSKA (reference sequence). The CDR3 bases that were read are TGCAGTGCTAGAGATATGGACCTAGCGGGAGGAGTAGGTGAG. As protein: CSARDMDLAGGVGE. The entire CDR3 reads CSARDMDLAGGVGEQFF.

The sample holds many counts of this clone. The missing CDR3 end, 3 residues past where the read stops, is filled in from the germline J gene. V is TRBV20-1 and J is TRBJ1-5; D possibly corresponds to TRBD1 (6 bases). Germline CDR1 and CDR2: DFQATT and SNEGSKA (reference sequence). CDR3 size: 15 residues. Trimming left V 0 bases short and J 3 bases short, with 12 bases between. Incomplete CDR3 DNA: TGCAGTGCTAGAGACTACGGACAGCTCAATCAGCCC. Encoded protein: CSARDYGQLNQP. The full CDR3 reads CSARDYGQLNQPQHF.

This clone was seen at least ten times. With the read ending 3 residues before the CDR3 end, the germline J gene is used to fill in that end. This chain joins TRBV5-1 and TRBJ1-6; 9 bases align to TRBD1. Germline V CDR1 and CDR2: SGHRS, YFSETQ. The CDR3 consists of 16 residues. Trimming took 4 bases from V and 7 from J; bases not matched to a gene: 9. CDR3 DNA, as far as it was read: TGCGCCAGCAGCCCCAACCGGGACAGGGCGAATTCACCC. This gives the protein CASSPNRDRANSP. The CDR3, in full, reads CASSPNRDRANSPLHF.

This clone has ten or more counts. The DNA ends 3 residues before the CDR3 does, and the rest of the CDR3 is filled in from the germline J gene. The chain is built from TRBV7-9 and TRBJ2-7, with 9 bases that match TRBD2. This CDR3 spans 11 amino acids. In germline, CDR1 is SEHNR, CDR2 FQNEAQ (reference sequence). CDR3 DNA, as far as it was read: TGTTGCGCGGGAGGGTCCTACGAG. This translates into CCAGGSYE. The CDR3 in full is CCAGGSYEQYF.

This clone was counted many times. The read terminates 3 residues before the CDR3 end, so the remaining end is supplied by the germline J gene. The chain uses TRBV7-9 and TRBJ2-1, with D tentatively TRBD1 (5 bases). The CDR3 runs to 14 residues. Germline V gene sequence: CDR1 SEHNR, CDR2 FQNEAQ (reference sequence). V was trimmed by 5 bases and J by 4 bases, leaving 12 bases between them. CDR3 DNA, as far as it was read: TGTGCCAGCAGCCCCGGGTCAGGGTACAATGAG. It translates to CASSPGSGYNE. The full CDR3 protein is CASSPGSGYNEQFF.

This clone was counted at least ten times. The missing CDR3 end, 3 residues past where the read stops, is filled in from the germline J gene. The J gene is TRBJ2-7, the V gene TRBV30, with D possibly matching TRBD2 (5 bases). The CDR3 consists of 14 residues. The V gene's germline CDR1 is GTSNPN and CDR2 SVGIG (reference sequence). V was pared by 2 bases and J by 0 bases, with 11 bases between. The part of the CDR3 DNA that was read is TGTGCCTGGAGTCGTAAGCGGAGCTCCTACGAG. Its protein product is CAWSRKRSSYE. The whole CDR3 region reads CAWSRKRSSYEQYF. The full variable domain, in which reference TRBV30 and TRBJ2-7 provide the parts outside the CDR3, is SQTIHQWPATLVQPVGSPLSLECTVEGTSNPNLYWYRQAAGRGLQLLFYSVGIGQISSEVPQNLSASRPQDRQFILSSKKLLLSDSGFYLCAWSRKRSSYEQYFGPGTRLTVT.

This clone showed up many times. The read comes to an end 3 residues before the CDR3 does, leaving the germline J gene to fill in the end. This rearrangement joins TRBV19 to TRBJ2-2; 7 bases line up with TRBD2. Per the germline V gene, CDR1 is LNHDA and CDR2 is SQIVND (reference sequence). The V and J ends lost 7 bases and 0 bases, in that order; junction bases with no gene match: 8. The CDR3 has 16 residues. The sequenced part of the CDR3 DNA is TGTGCCAGTACCCCTCGGGCGGGAGCGAACACCGGGGAG. Translated, it gives CASTPRAGANTGE. The CDR3 as a whole reads CASTPRAGANTGELFF.

This clone turned up a few times. The CDR3 sequence is CSARGTEAYEQYF. The DNA read from the CDR3 is TGCAGTGCTAGAGGGACAGAAGCCTACGAG. The chain employs TRBV20-1 and TRBJ2-7; TRBD1 is a possible D gene (6 bases). Read sequence stops 3 residues before the CDR3 end, and the germline J gene provides the missing end. Trimming pared 1 base from V and 2 bases from J, leaving 9 bases between. The germline V gene encodes CDR1 DFQATT and CDR2 SNEGSKA (reference sequence). The CDR3 is made up of 13 amino acids.

Many counts were recorded for this clone. The sequenced fragment ends 3 residues before the CDR3 boundary, so the rest is inferred from the germline J gene. The gene calls are TRBV20-1 and TRBJ2-7; 9 bases are shared with TRBD2. The germline CDR1 and CDR2 sequences are DFQATT and SNEGSKA (reference sequence). The CDR3 runs to 15 residues. V lost 2 bases, J lost 2 bases, and 7 bases stayed unmatched. The CDR3 is CSARPRTSETYEQYF. The DNA read from the CDR3 is TGCAGTGCTAGACCGAGGACTAGCGAGACCTACGAG.

This clone was seen repeatedly, ten times or more. The read is 3 residues too short to cover the CDR3 end, so that end is filled in from the germline J gene. The J gene is TRBJ2-5, the V gene TRBV20-1; D unclear. The CDR3 contains 12 residues. The V end lost 5 bases, the J end lost 3 bases, and 10 bases lay between the germline ends. Germline-derived CDR1 and CDR2 are DFQATT and SNEGSKA (reference sequence). The part of the CDR3 DNA that was read is TGCAGTGCTTTGCGCAATAAAGAGACC. As protein: CSALRNKET. The whole CDR3 sequence is CSALRNKETQYF.

This clone came up many times. With the read ending 3 residues before the CDR3 end, the germline J gene is used to fill in that end. The chain links TRBV18 to TRBJ2-7; 11 bases map to TRBD1. CDR3 size: 14 residues. CDR1 is KGHSH, CDR2 LQKENI, per germline. V trimming: 3 bases; J trimming: 5 bases; junction bases outside the gene matches: 3. CDR3 residues: CASSPDRGRNEQYF. Partial CDR3 DNA: TGTGCCAGCTCACCGGACAGGGGGCGTAACGAG. Drawing the rest from reference TRBV18 and TRBJ2-7, the complete variable domain is NAGVMQNPRHLVRRRGQEARLRCSPMKGHSHVYWYRQLPEEGLKFMVYLQKENIIDESGMPKERFSAEFPKEGPSILRIQQVVRGDSAAYFCASSPDRGRNEQYFGPGTRLTVT.

This clone was observed at least ten times. The CDR3 extends 3 residues past the end of the read, so its final part is completed from the germline J gene. The gene calls are TRBV2 and TRBJ1-5; D gene uncertain. There are 14 residues in the CDR3. V gave up 6 bases and J gave up 7 bases, with 16 bases separating them. Per the germline V gene, CDR1 is SNHLY and CDR2 is FYNNEI. Incomplete CDR3 DNA: TGTGCCAGCAGATCGGTGGCGGGTGGGCAGCCC. This sequence encodes CASRSVAGGQP. The CDR3, in full, reads CASRSVAGGQPQHF.

On this clone: Read coverage stops 3 residues before the CDR3 terminus; the germline J gene supplies the remainder. V usage is TRBV30 and J usage is TRBJ1-2; a possible D gene is TRBD1 (6 bases). CDR1 and CDR2 (germline): GTSNPN, SVGIG (reference sequence). The CDR3 extends over 15 amino acids. The CDR3 region is CAWSVRQEDTDTYTF. CDR3 DNA (partial): TGTGCCTGGAGTGTAAGACAGGAAGACACAGATACC.

The table lists this clone with many counts. The CDR3 is cut off 3 residues early in the read; its end comes from the germline J gene. The rearrangement uses TRBV4-1 and TRBJ2-7; weak D call: TRBD1 (6 bases). Germline V CDR1 and CDR2: MGHRA, YSYEKL. Trimming took 3 bases from V and 2 from J, leaving 8 bases between them. The CDR3 consists of 13 residues. The CDR3: CASSHGQPYEQYF. The DNA read from the CDR3 is TGCGCCAGCAGCCATGGACAGCCCTACGAG.

This clone appeared many times. The CDR3 goes on 3 residues after the read ends, and that part is filled in from the germline J gene. The chain links TRBV11-2 to TRBJ2-3, with a tentative D call TRBD1 (6 bases). The CDR3 has 14 amino acids. Trimming removed 2 bases from V and 7 bases from J, with 13 bases in between. Germline assignment: CDR1 SGHAT and CDR2 FQNNGV. The CDR3 DNA, read in part, is TGTGCCAGCAGCTTAAATAACAGGGTTAATACG. Encoded protein: CASSLNNRVNT. The whole CDR3 protein reads CASSLNNRVNTQYF.

This clone was picked up a small number of times. The read terminates 3 residues before the CDR3 end, so the remaining end is supplied by the germline J gene. V is TRBV20-1 and J is TRBJ2-1; 12 nucleotides match TRBD2. Germline V gives CDR1 DFQATT, CDR2 SNEGSKA (reference sequence). The ends lost 4 bases at V and 1 base at J; junction bases unmatched: 5. The CDR3 runs to 16 residues. CDR3 DNA (partial): TGCAGTGCTAAAAAAGGGACTAGCGGGTCCTACAATGAG. Translated: CSAKKGTSGSYNE. The entire CDR3 sequence reads CSAKKGTSGSYNEQFF.